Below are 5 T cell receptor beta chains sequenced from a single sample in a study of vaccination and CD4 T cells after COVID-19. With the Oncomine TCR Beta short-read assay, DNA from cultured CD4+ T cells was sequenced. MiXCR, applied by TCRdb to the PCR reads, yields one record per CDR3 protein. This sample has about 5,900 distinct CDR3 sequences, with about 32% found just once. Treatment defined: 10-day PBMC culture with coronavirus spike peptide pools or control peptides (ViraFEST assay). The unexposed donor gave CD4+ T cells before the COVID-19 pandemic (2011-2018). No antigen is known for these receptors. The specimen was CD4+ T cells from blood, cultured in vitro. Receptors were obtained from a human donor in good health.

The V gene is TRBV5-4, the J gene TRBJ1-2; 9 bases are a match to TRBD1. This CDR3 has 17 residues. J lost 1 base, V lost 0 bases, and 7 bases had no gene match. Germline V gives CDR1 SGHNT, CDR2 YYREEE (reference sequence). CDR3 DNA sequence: TGTGCCAGCAGCTTGGGGGACAGGGCAAACCTTAACTATGGCTACACCTTC. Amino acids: CASSLGDRANLNYGYTF.

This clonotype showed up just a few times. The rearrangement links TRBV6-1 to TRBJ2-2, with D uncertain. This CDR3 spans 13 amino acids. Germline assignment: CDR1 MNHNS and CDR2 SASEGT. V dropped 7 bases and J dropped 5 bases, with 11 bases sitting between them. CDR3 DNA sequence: TGTGCCAGCACCCTAGGTCGGACCGGGGAGCTGTTTTTT. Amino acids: CASTLGRTGELFF.

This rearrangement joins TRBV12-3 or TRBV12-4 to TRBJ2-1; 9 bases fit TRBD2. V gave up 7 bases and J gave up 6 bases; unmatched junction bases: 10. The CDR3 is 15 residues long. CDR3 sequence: CASTLARGGANEQFF. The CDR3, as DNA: TGTGCCAGCACCCTCGCTCGCGGGGGGGCCAATGAGCAGTTCTTC.

In DNA form, the CDR3 reads TGTGCCAGCAGCTCGCTTCCCCCCGGATTACTCAACACAGATACGCAGTATTTT. This encodes CASSSLPPGLLNTDTQYF. This rearrangement joins TRBV11-2 to TRBJ2-3; no firm D call. V dropped 4 bases and J dropped 2 bases, with 22 bases sitting between them. Per the germline V gene, CDR1 is SGHAT and CDR2 is FQNNGV. This CDR3 is 18 amino acids long.

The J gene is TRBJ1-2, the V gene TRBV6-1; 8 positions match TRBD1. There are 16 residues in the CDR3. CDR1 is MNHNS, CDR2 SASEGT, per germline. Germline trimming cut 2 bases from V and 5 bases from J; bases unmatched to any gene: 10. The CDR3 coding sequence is TGTGCCAGCAGTGAAAGAACCACCGGGACAGGATATGGCTACACCTTC. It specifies CASSERTTGTGYGYTF.